Below, one T cell receptor (beta chain) is given with its context. The data stem from a study of blood T cell repertoires in COVID-19. V lost 1 base and J 2 bases, leaving 8 bases between the germline ends. CDR3 length: 14 residues. Germline values: CDR1 LNHNV, CDR2 YYDKDF (reference sequence). Measured with immunoSEQ multiplex PCR; TCRdb has only the in-frame clones, and not every one. The sample records around 300,000 clones, around 90% being singletons. Sequencing input: peripheral blood. The chain uses TRBV15 and TRBJ1-1; no clear D gene. The sequence was collected from a man aged 50-60 years with acute or convalescent COVID-19. CDR3: CATSRARANTEAFF. The CDR3 DNA follows: TGTGCCACCAGCAGAGCGCGGGCCAACACTGAAGCTTTCTTT.